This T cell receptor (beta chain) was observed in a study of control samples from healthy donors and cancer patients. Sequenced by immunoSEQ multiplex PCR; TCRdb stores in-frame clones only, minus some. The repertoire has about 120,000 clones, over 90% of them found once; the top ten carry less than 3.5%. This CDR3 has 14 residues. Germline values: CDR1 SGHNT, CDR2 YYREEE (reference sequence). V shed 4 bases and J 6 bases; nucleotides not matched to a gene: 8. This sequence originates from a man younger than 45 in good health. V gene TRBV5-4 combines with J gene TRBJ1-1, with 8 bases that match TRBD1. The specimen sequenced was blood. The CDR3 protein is CASSPGAGGAEAFF. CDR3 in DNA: TGTGCCAGCAGCCCCGGGGCAGGGGGCGCTGAAGCTTTCTTT.